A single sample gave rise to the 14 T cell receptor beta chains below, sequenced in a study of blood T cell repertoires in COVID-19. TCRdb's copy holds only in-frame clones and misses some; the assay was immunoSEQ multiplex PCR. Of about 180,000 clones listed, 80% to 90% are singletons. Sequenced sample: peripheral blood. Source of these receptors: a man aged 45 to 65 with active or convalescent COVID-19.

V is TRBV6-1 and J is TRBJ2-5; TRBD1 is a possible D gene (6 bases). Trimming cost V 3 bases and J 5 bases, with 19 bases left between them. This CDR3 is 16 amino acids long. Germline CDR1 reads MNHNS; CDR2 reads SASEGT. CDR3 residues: CASSDGGHRAGETQYF. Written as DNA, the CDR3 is TGTGCCAGCAGTGACGGAGGACACAGGGCCGGGGAGACCCAGTACTTC.

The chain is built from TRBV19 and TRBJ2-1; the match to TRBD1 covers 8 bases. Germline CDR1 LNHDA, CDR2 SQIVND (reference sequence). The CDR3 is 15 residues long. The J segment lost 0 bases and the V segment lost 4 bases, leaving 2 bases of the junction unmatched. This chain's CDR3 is CASSTTGASYNEQFF. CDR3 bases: TGTGCCAGTAGTACGACAGGGGCCTCCTACAATGAGCAGTTCTTC.

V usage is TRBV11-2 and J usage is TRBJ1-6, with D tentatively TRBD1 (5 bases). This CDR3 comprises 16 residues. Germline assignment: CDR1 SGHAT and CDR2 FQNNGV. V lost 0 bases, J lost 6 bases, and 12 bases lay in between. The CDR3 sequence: CASSLELTAVNSPLHF. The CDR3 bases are TGTGCCAGCAGCTTAGAATTGACAGCCGTTAATTCACCCCTCCACTTT.

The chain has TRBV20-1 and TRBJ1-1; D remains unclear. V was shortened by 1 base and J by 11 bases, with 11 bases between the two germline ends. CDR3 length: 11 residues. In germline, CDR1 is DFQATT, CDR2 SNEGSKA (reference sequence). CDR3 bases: TGCAGTGCTAGAGTTGGAGGTGGGGCTTTCTTT. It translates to CSARVGGGAFF.

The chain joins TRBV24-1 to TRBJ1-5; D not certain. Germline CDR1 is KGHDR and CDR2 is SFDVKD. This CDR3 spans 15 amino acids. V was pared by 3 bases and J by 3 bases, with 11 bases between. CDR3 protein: CATSDPQELNQPQHF. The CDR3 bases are TGTGCCACCAGTGATCCGCAAGAACTCAATCAGCCCCAGCATTTT.

In nucleotides, the CDR3 is TGTGCCAGCAGCTTAGTACAGAAATATGGCTACACCTTC. This translates into CASSLVQKYGYTF. The V and J genes are TRBV11-1 and TRBJ1-2, with D unresolved. The germline gives CDR1 SGHAT, CDR2 FQDESV (reference sequence). V lost 1 base and J 5 bases, leaving 8 bases between the germline ends. There are 13 residues in the CDR3.

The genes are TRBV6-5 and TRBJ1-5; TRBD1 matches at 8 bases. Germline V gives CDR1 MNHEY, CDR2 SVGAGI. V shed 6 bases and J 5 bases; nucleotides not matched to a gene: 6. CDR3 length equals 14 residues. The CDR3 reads CASSPTGGYQPQHF. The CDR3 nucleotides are TGTGCCAGCAGCCCAACAGGGGGGTATCAGCCCCAGCATTTT.

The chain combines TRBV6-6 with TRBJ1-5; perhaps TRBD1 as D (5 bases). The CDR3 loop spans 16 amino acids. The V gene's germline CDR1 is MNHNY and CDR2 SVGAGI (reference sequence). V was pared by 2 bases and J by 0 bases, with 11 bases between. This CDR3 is CASSYAQGNSNQPQHF. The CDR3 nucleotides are TGTGCCAGCAGTTACGCCCAGGGCAATAGCAATCAGCCCCAGCATTTT.

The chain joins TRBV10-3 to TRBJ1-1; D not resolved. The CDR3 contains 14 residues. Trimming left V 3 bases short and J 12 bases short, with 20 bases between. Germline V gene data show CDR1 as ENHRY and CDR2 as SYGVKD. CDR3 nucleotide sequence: TGTGCCATCAGTGACGTTGGGCCGCTACCGTCCCCTTTCTTT. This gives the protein CAISDVGPLPSPFF.

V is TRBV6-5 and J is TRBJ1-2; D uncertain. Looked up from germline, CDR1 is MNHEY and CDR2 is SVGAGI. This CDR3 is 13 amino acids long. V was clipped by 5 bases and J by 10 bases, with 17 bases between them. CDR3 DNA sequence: TGTGCCAGCAGTACTAAGGGCCGCCGGGACTACACCTTC. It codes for CASSTKGRRDYTF.

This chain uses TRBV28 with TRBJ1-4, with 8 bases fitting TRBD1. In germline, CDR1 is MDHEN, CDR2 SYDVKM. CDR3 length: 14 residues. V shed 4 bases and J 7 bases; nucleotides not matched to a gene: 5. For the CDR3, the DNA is TGTGCCAGCAGTTCCACAGGGGGTACTGAAAAACTGTTTTTT. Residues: CASSSTGGTEKLFF.

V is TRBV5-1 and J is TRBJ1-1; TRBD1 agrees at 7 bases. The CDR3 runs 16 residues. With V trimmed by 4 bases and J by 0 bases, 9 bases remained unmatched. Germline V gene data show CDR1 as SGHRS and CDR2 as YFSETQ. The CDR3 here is CASSRDSHSMNTEAFF. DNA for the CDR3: TGCGCCAGCAGCCGGGACAGTCATTCGATGAACACTGAAGCTTTCTTT.

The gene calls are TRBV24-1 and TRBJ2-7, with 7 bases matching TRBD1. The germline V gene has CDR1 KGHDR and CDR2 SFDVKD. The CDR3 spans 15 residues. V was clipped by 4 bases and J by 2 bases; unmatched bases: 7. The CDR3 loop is CATSDPGTATYEQYF. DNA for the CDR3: TGTGCCACCAGTGACCCTGGGACAGCCACCTACGAGCAGTACTTC.

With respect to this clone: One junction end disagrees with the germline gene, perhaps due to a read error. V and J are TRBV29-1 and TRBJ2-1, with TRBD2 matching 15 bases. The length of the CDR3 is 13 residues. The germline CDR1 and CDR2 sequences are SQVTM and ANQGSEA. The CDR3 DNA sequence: TGTAACCGGACTAGCGGGGGGGCTAATGAGCAGTTCTTC. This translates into CNRTSGGANEQFF.